This TCR beta chain originates from a study of CD8 T cells in Susac syndrome. The V and J ends lost 3 bases and 0 bases respectively, with 10 bases between them. The CDR3 has 15 residues. In germline, CDR1 is SGHRS, CDR2 YFSETQ. Reverse transcription of about 0.5 to 1 ug RNA used random hexamers. An immunoSEQ multiplex PCR generated amplified TCR beta CDR3 products spanning 54 Vbeta and 13 Jbeta. One entry per CDR3 protein results from TCRdb running MiXCR on the immunoSEQ multiplex PCR reads. The table records 120,000 to 150,000 distinct CDR3 sequences, 94% of them present only once. Matched for age and sex, the controls were healthy donors. TEMRA cells were enriched by FACS, and CD4+ and CD8+ T cells were negatively isolated.

J is TRBJ1-3 and V is TRBV5-1; D is possibly TRBD1 (6 bases). The source is a human donor in good health. Sequencing input: CD4+ T cells from PBMCs. Here the CDR3 reads CASSSGTLSGNTIYF. DNA of the CDR3: TGCGCCAGCAGCTCCGGGACACTCTCTGGAAACACCATATATTTT.